A selection of T cell receptor beta chains follows, all from one sample in a study of identifying expanded T cells in peripheral blood. Assay: immunoSEQ multiplex PCR; the TCRdb copy retains only in-frame clones and omits some. The repertoire includes about 100,000 clones, roughly 89% of them detected once, and about a sixth sits in the top ten. The sample consisted of blood. These TCRs come from a person between 18 and 75 years old in good health. The CDR3 runs from the conserved cysteine through the conserved F or W. A D gene is named only where the DNA matches it firmly. Expanded clones are given a class, and other clones once, few, many or no size at all.

j_call d_call v_call clone_size cdr3_nt cdr3_aa
TRBJ2-2 . TRBV5-1 . TGCGCCAGCAGGGCCGGGGCCCTAAACGGGGAGCTGTTTTTT CASRAGALNGELFF
TRBJ2-6 . TRBV5-1 once TGCGCCAGCAGCTTGGAGGGATCCTCTGGGGCCAACGTCCTGACTTTC CASSLEGSSGANVLTF
TRBJ2-7 TRBD1 TRBV6-5 . TGTGCCAGCAGTAGGGATAGGACAGGGGGCTACGAGCAGTACTTC CASSRDRTGGYEQYF
TRBJ1-3 . TRBV19 . TGTGCCAGCGGCGACCGATCCTCTGGAAACACCATATATTTT CASGDRSSGNTIYF
TRBJ1-3 . TRBV27 . TGTGCCAGCAGTTTTTCGCGAAGTTCGAACACCATATATTTT CASSFSRSSNTIYF
TRBJ1-5 TRBD1 TRBV19 . TGTGCCAGTCTCGACAGGGGCAATCAGCCCCAGCATTTT CASLDRGNQPQHF
TRBJ1-5 TRBD1 TRBV4-3 . TGCGCCAGCAGCCAAGCCGGGACAGGGCTAAATCAGCCCCAGCATTTT CASSQAGTGLNQPQHF
TRBJ1-6 TRBD1 TRBV10-3 . TGTGCCATCAGTGATACAGGGGATAATTCACCCCTCCACTTT CAISDTGDNSPLHF
TRBJ2-5 TRBD2 TRBV5-8 . TGTGCCAGCAGCCCTGGGACTAGCGGCGTGGAGACCCAGTACTTC CASSPGTSGVETQYF
TRBJ2-3 . TRBV6-5 once TGTGCCAGCAGCACAAGAGATACGCAGTATTTT CASSTRDTQYF
TRBJ2-3 TRBD2 TRBV4-2 . TGTGCCAGCAGCCAAGCTGTTGCGGGGGGTACTCCCCTGTGGATGGATACGCAGTATTTT CASSQAVAGGTPLWMDTQYF
TRBJ1-3 . TRBV7-6 . TGTGCCAGCAGCTTAGTGGCGGCTGCCTCTGGAAACACCATATATTTT CASSLVAAASGNTIYF
TRBJ1-2 . TRBV27 . TGTGCCAGCAGTTTATTTCCGATCCGACCAGGCTATGGCTACACCTTC CASSLFPIRPGYGYTF
TRBJ1-6 . TRBV6-5 few TGTGCCAGCAGCAGGCTTTATTCACCCCTCCACTTT CASSRLYSPLHF
TRBJ2-1 . TRBV4-3 . TGCGCCAGCAGCCCCGGACTGGAACAAAGCTCCTACAATGAGCAGTTCTTC CASSPGLEQSSYNEQFF
TRBJ2-3 TRBD2 TRBV7-9 . TGTGCCAGCAGCCCCAGCAGGGCGGGGGGCACAGATACGCAGTATTTT CASSPSRAGGTDTQYF
TRBJ2-3 TRBD2 TRBV6-1 . TGTGCCAGCAGCGTTAGCGGGGGGGCAGATACGCAGTATTTT CASSVSGGADTQYF
TRBJ2-2 . TRBV28 . TGTGCCAGCAGTTTTTGGGCTGCGAAAGGGGACGAGGGCCCCGGGGAGCTGTTTTTT CASSFWAAKGDEGPGELFF
TRBJ2-7 . TRBV19 . TGTGCCAGTAGTATAGATACCCGGACAGTTTTCTACGAGCAGTACTTC CASSIDTRTVFYEQYF
TRBJ2-1 . TRBV4-2 once TGTGCCAGCAGCCCCGTGGGGGAGCGGGAGCAGTTCTTC CASSPVGEREQFF
TRBJ1-2 . TRBV29-1 . TGCAGCGTTGATTCCTACACCTTC CSVDSYTF
TRBJ1-5 . TRBV7-2 . TGTGCCAGCAGCTTAGCGGGCCGGCAACCCCAGCATTTT CASSLAGRQPQHF
TRBJ2-1 TRBD2 TRBV2 . TGTGCCAGCAGTACACTAGCGGGGGTTATTACCTACAATGAGCAGTTCTTC CASSTLAGVITYNEQFF
TRBJ1-6 TRBD1 TRBV10-3 . TGTGCCGCCACCTTCGACAGGGACAATTCACCCCTCCACTTT CAATFDRDNSPLHF
TRBJ2-3 . TRBV11-2 . TGTGCCAGCAGCCTCATAGGCCCCGGGGATACGCAGTATTTT CASSLIGPGDTQYF
TRBJ2-5 . TRBV5-1 . TGCGCCAGCAGCGGGGGGGCTTGGGAGACCCAGTACTTC CASSGGAWETQYF
TRBJ1-1 . TRBV6-1 . TGTGCCAGCAGTCTTATTTACTCACCCACTGGGGCTTTCTTT CASSLIYSPTGAFF
TRBJ1-2 . TRBV21-1 . TGTGCCAGCAGCAAAGTTTCAGGCCCCCATCTCGGTAGCCCTAACTATGGCTACACCTTC CASSKVSGPHLGSPNYGYTF
TRBJ1-3 TRBD1 TRBV28 . TGTGCCAGCAACGTAGGAGGGGGCGCCACGGGAAACACCATATATTTT CASNVGGGATGNTIYF
TRBJ2-1 TRBD2 TRBV2 . TGTGCCAGCAGTATTAGCGGGGCTAACTCCTACAATGAGCAGTTCTTC CASSISGANSYNEQFF
TRBJ2-7 . TRBV15 . TGTGCCACCAGCAAAAGCCGGGACGTCCCCTACGAGCAGTACTTC CATSKSRDVPYEQYF
TRBJ1-5 . TRBV28 . TGTGCCAGCAGTTTCGCGTCCCCCCAGCATTTT CASSFASPQHF
TRBJ2-7 TRBD2 TRBV6-5 . TGTGCCAGCTGCCTAGTCCCGGGGGGCTACGAGCAGTACTTC CASCLVPGGYEQYF
TRBJ2-7 . TRBV7-8 . TGTGCCAGCAGACTAGGGCGAGGGCTAGGGGAGCAGTACTTC CASRLGRGLGEQYF
TRBJ2-1 TRBD2 TRBV5-6 . TGTGCCAGCAGCTTCGGTCCGGGGGGTGGTGATGAGCAGTTCTTC CASSFGPGGGDEQFF
TRBJ1-2 TRBD1 TRBV4-2 . TGTGCCAGCAGCCAAGATAACAGGGGGTACGGCTACACCTTC CASSQDNRGYGYTF
TRBJ2-7 TRBD2 TRBV4-2 . TGTGCCAGCAGCCTCGCTCTAGCGGGGGGGCAAGACGAGCAGTACTTC CASSLALAGGQDEQYF
TRBJ2-1 . TRBV2 . TGTGCCAGCAGTCCTAGCACCCCCTACAATGAGCAGTTCTTC CASSPSTPYNEQFF
TRBJ2-7 TRBD1 TRBV28 . TGTGCCAGCAGTGACAGGGCCCCTTTCTACGAGCAGTACTTC CASSDRAPFYEQYF
TRBJ2-7 . TRBV15 . TGTGCCACCAGCAGAGAATTAGGGCCAGGCCTTTACGAGCAGTACTTC CATSRELGPGLYEQYF
TRBJ1-2 . TRBV30 . TGTGCCTGGAGTGTACCTACCCGCTATGGCTACACCTTC CAWSVPTRYGYTF
TRBJ2-4 TRBD2 TRBV7-8 . TGTGCCAGCAGCCCTGGACTAGCGGGGGGCCACAACATTCAGTACTTC CASSPGLAGGHNIQYF
TRBJ1-2 . TRBV7-8 . TGTGCCAGCAGCTTAAAGGTGGGGGGTGGATATGGCTACACCTTC CASSLKVGGGYGYTF
TRBJ2-5 . TRBV7-6 . TGTGCCAGCAGCCCTCAACTGGGGACCCAGTACTTC CASSPQLGTQYF
TRBJ2-7 . TRBV6-6 . TGTGCCAGCAGTTACTACGACAGCGACTCCTACGAGCAGTACTTC CASSYYDSDSYEQYF
TRBJ2-7 TRBD2 TRBV18 . TGTGCCAGCTCACCGGTCAGCGGGGGGGGTTACGAGCAGTACTTC CASSPVSGGGYEQYF
TRBJ1-1 . TRBV4-2 . TGTGCCAGCAGCCAGGAACAGGAGACGAACACTGAAGCTTTCTTT CASSQEQETNTEAFF
TRBJ2-7 . TRBV6-6 once TGTGCCAGCAGTTCCTACGGGTCAACGTACGAGCAGTACTTC CASSSYGSTYEQYF
TRBJ1-2 TRBD1 TRBV7-9 . TGTGCCAGCAGCCCGACCGACAGGGGGCCTGGCTACACCTTC CASSPTDRGPGYTF
TRBJ2-1 TRBD2 TRBV5-8 few TGTGCCAGCACCACGGGACTAGCGGGGGGCAATGAGCAGTTCTTC CASTTGLAGGNEQFF
TRBJ1-3 . TRBV27 once TGTGCCAGCAGTTTATCTGGGATCGGAAACACCATATATTTT CASSLSGIGNTIYF
TRBJ1-1 . TRBV18 . TGTGCCAGCTCACCACGACAGGACACTGAAGCTTTCTTT CASSPRQDTEAFF
TRBJ2-1 . TRBV10-2 . TGCGCCAGCAGTGGGGGTTCGGCGTACAATGAGCAGTTCTTC CASSGGSAYNEQFF
TRBJ2-7 . TRBV6-5 . TGTGCCAGCAGTTTGGGATACGAGCAGTACTTC CASSLGYEQYF